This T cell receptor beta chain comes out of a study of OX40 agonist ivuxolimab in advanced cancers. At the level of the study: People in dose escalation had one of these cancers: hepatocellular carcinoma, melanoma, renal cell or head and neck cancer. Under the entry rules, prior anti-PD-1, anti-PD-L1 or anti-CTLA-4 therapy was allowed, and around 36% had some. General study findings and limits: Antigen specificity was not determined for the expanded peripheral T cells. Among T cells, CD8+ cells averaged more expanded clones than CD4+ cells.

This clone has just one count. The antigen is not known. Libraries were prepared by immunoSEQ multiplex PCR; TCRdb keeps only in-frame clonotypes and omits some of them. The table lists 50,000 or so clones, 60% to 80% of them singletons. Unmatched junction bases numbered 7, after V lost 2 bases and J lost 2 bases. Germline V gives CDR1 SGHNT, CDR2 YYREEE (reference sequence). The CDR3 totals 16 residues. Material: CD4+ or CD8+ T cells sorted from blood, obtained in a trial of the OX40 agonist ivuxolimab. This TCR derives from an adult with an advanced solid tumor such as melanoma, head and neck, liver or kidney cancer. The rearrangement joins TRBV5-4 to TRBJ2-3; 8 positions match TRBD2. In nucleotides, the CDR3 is TGTGCCAGCAGCTTAACTAGCGGAGCCGCCACAGATACGCAGTATTTT. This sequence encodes CASSLTSGAATDTQYF.